This is a list of T cell receptor beta chains from one sample in a study of identical twins. TCRdb processed the 5' RACE reads anew with MiXCR; each CDR3 protein has one entry. The data contain 500,000 or so distinct CDR3 sequences, 13% to 15% of them singletons. The same data also contributed to another study, on yellow fever vaccine responses in identical twins.

Sample: CD4+ T cells sorted from blood. These receptors came from a woman between 18 and 30 years old in good health. CDR3s include the opening cysteine and the closing phenylalanine or tryptophan. D genes are given only for firm matches. Not all rows give a size; the values are once, few, many and, for expanded clones, a class.

V gene,D gene,clone size,J gene,CDR3 DNA,CDR3 protein
TRBV6-1,TRBD1,-,TRBJ2-1,TGTGCCAGCACCCCAGGAGGGACAGGGGTCAATGAGCAGTTCTTC,CASTPGGTGVNEQFF
TRBV11-2,TRBD2,few,TRBJ2-1,TGTGCCAGCTCCACAGCCCAACTAGCGGGGGGGCCGGGGGGAGGTAAGGAGCAGTTCTTC,CASSTAQLAGGPGGGKEQFF
TRBV14,-,few,TRBJ2-1,TGTGCCAGCAGCCAAGATGTGACGGGGACCTACAATGAGCAGTTCTTC,CASSQDVTGTYNEQFF
TRBV11-2,TRBD2,-,TRBJ2-7,TGTGCCAGCAGCTTAAGGGGACTAGCAGAATCCTACGAGCAGTACTTC,CASSLRGLAESYEQYF
TRBV12-3/TRBV12-4,-,many,TRBJ1-5,TGTGCCAGCAGGTCAGATAGCAATCAGCCCCAGCATTTT,CASRSDSNQPQHF
TRBV6-2/TRBV6-3,TRBD2,-,TRBJ2-3,TGTGCCAGCAGTTATGTTGGACTAGCGGGAGGAGATACGCAGTATTTT,CASSYVGLAGGDTQYF
TRBV30,-,few,TRBJ2-2,TGTGCCTGGAGGGGCGACACCGGGGAGCTGTTTTTT,CAWRGDTGELFF
TRBV10-3,-,few,TRBJ2-7,TGTGCCATCAGTAATAGACAGGTGGCACCCGGCGAGCAGTACTTC,CAISNRQVAPGEQYF
TRBV7-3,TRBD1,once,TRBJ2-3,TGTGCCAGCAGCCCCCAAGGGGGCCGAGATACGCAGTATTTT,CASSPQGGRDTQYF
TRBV11-2,-,-,TRBJ2-5,TGTGCCAGCAGCTTAGGGGTGGGCAGGAACGAAGAGACCCAGTACTTC,CASSLGVGRNEETQYF
TRBV7-2,-,-,TRBJ2-5,TGTGCCAGCAGCCCTCTGGGCTCCCAAGAGACCCAGTACTTC,CASSPLGSQETQYF
TRBV9,TRBD2,few,TRBJ2-7,TGTGCCAGCAGCGTAGCTACGAGCGGGGGTGAGCAGTACTTC,CASSVATSGGEQYF
TRBV15,-,few,TRBJ2-1,TGTGCCACCAGCAGTCAGTCCGGGAGCTACAATGAGCAGTTCTTC,CATSSQSGSYNEQFF
TRBV27,-,few,TRBJ1-2,TGTGCCAGCAGTAGTGGCCGGGGCAACGTTAGAGCTAACTATGGCTACACCTTC,CASSSGRGNVRANYGYTF
TRBV28,-,-,TRBJ2-4,TGTGCCAGCAGTTTCTGGGGGGCGGCCAAAAACATTCAGTACTTC,CASSFWGAAKNIQYF
TRBV20-1,-,-,TRBJ2-1,TGCAGTGCCGAATACAGGGAAGCCGGCTCCTACAATGAGCAGTTCTTC,CSAEYREAGSYNEQFF
TRBV14,-,few,TRBJ2-1,TGTGCCAGCAGCCAAGATCGGACTCCCTTCGGCGAGCAGTTCTTC,CASSQDRTPFGEQFF
TRBV12-3/TRBV12-4,TRBD2,-,TRBJ2-7,TGTGCCAGCAGTTGGACTAGCGCAACCTACGAGCAGTACTTC,CASSWTSATYEQYF
TRBV20-1,TRBD2,many,TRBJ2-7,TGCAGTGGCGGGCAACTTAGCGGGAGGGCGGGCGAGCAGTACTTC,CSGGQLSGRAGEQYF
TRBV24-1,-,few,TRBJ2-1,TGTGCCACCTCACCGGGGTGGGGCCATAATACCTACAATGAGCAGTTCTTC,CATSPGWGHNTYNEQFF
TRBV7-2,TRBD1,-,TRBJ1-2,TGTGCCATCCCCTCTCCGGGACAGGGGAATCATGGCTACACCTTC,CAIPSPGQGNHGYTF
TRBV5-5,-,few,TRBJ2-1,TGTGCCAGCAGCTTGCAGGGTTGGAATGAGCAGTTCTTC,CASSLQGWNEQFF
TRBV10-3,TRBD1,few,TRBJ1-5,TGTGCCATCAGACGACAGGGAAGTGGTAATCAGCCCCAGCATTTT,CAIRRQGSGNQPQHF
TRBV10-3,-,few,TRBJ2-2,TGTGCCATCAGCGGGACACCGAACACCGGGGAGCTGTTTTTT,CAISGTPNTGELFF
TRBV15,-,-,TRBJ2-6,TGTGCCACCACCTCTGGGGCCAACGTCCTGACTTTC,CATTSGANVLTF
TRBV6-6,-,few,TRBJ2-7,TGTGCCAGCAGTTACGAGACAACCTACGAGCAGTACTTC,CASSYETTYEQYF
TRBV29-1,-,-,TRBJ1-1,TGCAGCGTTGTTGGTGGACAAGCGGACACTGAAGCTTTCTTT,CSVVGGQADTEAFF
TRBV28,-,few,TRBJ2-7,TGTGCCAGCAGTCCCGAGGGCCACCCGACCCTCGAGCAGTACTTC,CASSPEGHPTLEQYF
TRBV5-1,TRBD1,many,TRBJ2-7,TGCGCCAGCAGCTTTACAGGGGAAGGCGAGCAGTACTTC,CASSFTGEGEQYF
TRBV12-3/TRBV12-4,-,-,TRBJ2-2,TGTGCCAGCAGAACCCTCCGACCCCTCGGGGCCGGGGAGCTGTTTTTT,CASRTLRPLGAGELFF
TRBV20-1,TRBD2,few,TRBJ2-7,TGCAGTGCTACTAGCGGGAGTGTCTACGAGCAGTACTTC,CSATSGSVYEQYF
TRBV12-3/TRBV12-4,-,-,TRBJ2-7,TGTGCCAGCAGCCCCCGGGACTTGTCCTACGAGCAGTACTTC,CASSPRDLSYEQYF
TRBV7-3,-,few,TRBJ1-1,TGTGCCAGCAGGGTGCGGGCGGCAGCTTTCTTT,CASRVRAAAFF
TRBV20-1,-,-,TRBJ2-5,TGCAGTGCTAGATTGTCAGGGGTAAAAAAAGAGACCCAGTACTTC,CSARLSGVKKETQYF
TRBV6-2/TRBV6-3,TRBD1,-,TRBJ2-6,TGTGCCAGCAGTCCCGGGACAGGGGGCTCTGGGGCCAACGTCCTGACTTTC,CASSPGTGGSGANVLTF
TRBV5-1,-,-,TRBJ2-7,TGCGCCAGCAGCCCTATAGCAGGGGCCGAGCAGTACTTC,CASSPIAGAEQYF
TRBV29-1,TRBD2,few,TRBJ2-3,TGCAGCGTTGAAGGAACTTTGGGGGAGGGCCTGGTCACAGATACGCAGTATTTT,CSVEGTLGEGLVTDTQYF
TRBV7-2,-,few,TRBJ2-7,TGTGCCAGCAGCTCGGGGCCGGGACAAAGCTCCTACGAGCAGTACTTC,CASSSGPGQSSYEQYF
TRBV28,-,-,TRBJ2-4,TGTGCCAGCAGTTTACGGGGACTCTCCCCAGCCAAAAACATTCAGTACTTC,CASSLRGLSPAKNIQYF